The clone carrying this T cell receptor beta chain has a single count. The antigen remains undetermined. Clones were read by immunoSEQ multiplex PCR, and TCRdb kept only the in-frame ones, dropping some. The sample has some 69,000 clones, 96% seen once. The data are from a study of cytomegalovirus exposure and HLA in healthy donors. The CDR3 runs to 13 residues. Trimming removed 6 bases from V and 2 bases from J, with 10 bases in between. Per germline, CDR1 SQVTM and CDR2 ANQGSEA. Findings and caveats of the study: Listed as cytomegalovirus-associated were 170 or so TCR beta chains. Subsequent analysis revealed that first-cohort TCR clusters tended to co-occur in the 120 or so validation repertoires. CMV antigen specificity of a few CMV-associated chains was confirmed in vitro.

This receptor was identified in a woman younger than 35 in good health and CMV-seropositive. The chain is built from TRBV29-1 and TRBJ2-2; D is possibly TRBD1 (6 bases). Specimen: PBMCs. The chain's CDR3 is CSVGGHNTGELFF. The CDR3 DNA sequence: TGCAGCGTAGGGGGACACAACACCGGGGAGCTGTTTTTT.